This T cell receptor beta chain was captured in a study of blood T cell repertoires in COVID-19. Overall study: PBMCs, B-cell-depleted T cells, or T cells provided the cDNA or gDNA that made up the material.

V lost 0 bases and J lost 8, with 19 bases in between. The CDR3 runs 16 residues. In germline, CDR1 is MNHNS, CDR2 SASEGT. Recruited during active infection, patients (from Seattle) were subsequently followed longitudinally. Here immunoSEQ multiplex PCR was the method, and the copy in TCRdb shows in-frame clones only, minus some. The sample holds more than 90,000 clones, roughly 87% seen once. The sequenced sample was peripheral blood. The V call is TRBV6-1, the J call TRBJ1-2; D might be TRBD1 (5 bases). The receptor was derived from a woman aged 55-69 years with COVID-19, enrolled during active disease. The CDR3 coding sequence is TGTGCCAGCAGTGAAGCTGGGGCAGATTGGCGTGGAGGCTACACCTTC. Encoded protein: CASSEAGADWRGGYTF.